The 29 T cell receptor beta chains reported below all come from one sample, sequenced in a study of cytomegalovirus exposure and HLA in healthy donors. It was with 60 Vbeta and 13 Jbeta primers that the PCR ran. Repertoires were generated with immunoSEQ multiplex PCR, while TCRdb's copy carries only in-frame clones and drops some. Counted here are around 160,000 clones, 78% occurring once; the ten biggest clones make up less than 3.5%. The sample consisted of PBMCs. The receptor source for this set is a man aged 40-49 years in good health and CMV-seropositive.

V usage is TRBV7-8 and J usage is TRBJ2-7; D gene uncertain. Germline lookup yields CDR1 SGHVS and CDR2 FQNEAQ. The CDR3 is 13 residues long. V was trimmed by 5 bases and J by 6 bases, leaving 14 bases between them. CDR3 in DNA: TGTGCCAGCAGCCACGCCGTTTCCGGCGAGCAGTACTTC. It specifies CASSHAVSGEQYF.

This clone appeared once. The chain recombines TRBV5-1 with TRBJ2-7, with 9 bases aligning to TRBD1. The CDR3 has 17 residues. Germline V gene data show CDR1 as SGHRS and CDR2 as YFSETQ. The V gene end was trimmed by 4 bases and the J gene end by 1 base; junction bases not matched to a gene: 12. The CDR3: CASSLLSMGQGSYEQYF. The DNA for the CDR3 is TGCGCCAGCAGCCTATTAAGTATGGGACAGGGATCCTACGAGCAGTACTTC.

The V and J genes are TRBV5-1 and TRBJ2-1; perhaps TRBD2 as D (6 bases). This CDR3 is 16 amino acids long. V lost 1 base, J lost 3 bases, and 14 bases lay in between. The germline V gene has CDR1 SGHRS and CDR2 YFSETQ. The CDR3 DNA reads TGCGCCAGCAGCTTGATTCGGCGGGAACTCTACAATGAGCAGTTCTTC. Protein sequence: CASSLIRRELYNEQFF.

The chain recombines TRBV19 with TRBJ1-5, with D uncertain. Germline CDR1 is LNHDA and CDR2 is SQIVND (reference sequence). V was clipped by 8 bases and J by 7 bases, with 12 bases between them. The length of the CDR3 is 12 residues. The CDR3 region is CASQALGQPQHF. The CDR3 DNA is TGTGCCAGTCAGGCACTCGGCCAGCCCCAGCATTTT.

The chain is built from TRBV28 and TRBJ1-1, with 7 bases lining up with TRBD1. CDR3 length: 14 residues. Germline V gene sequence: CDR1 MDHEN, CDR2 SYDVKM. Losses at the gene ends were 3 bases for V and 1 base for J; bases not matched to a gene: 2. CDR3 DNA: TGTGCCAGCAGTTTGTGGGACAGGAACACTGAAGCTTTCTTT. Translated, it gives CASSLWDRNTEAFF. Full variable domain (rest looked up from reference TRBV28 and TRBJ1-1): DVKVTQSSRYLVKRTGEKVFLECVQDMDHENMFWYRQDPGLGLRLIYFSYDVKMKEKGDIPEGYSVSREKKERFSLILESASTNQTSMYLCASSLWDRNTEAFFGQGTRLTVV.

This chain joins TRBV6-6 and TRBJ1-5, with D possibly matching TRBD1 (6 bases). There are 15 residues in the CDR3. From germline, CDR1 is MNHNY and CDR2 SVGAGI (reference sequence). The V end was cut by 7 bases, the J end by 1 base, with 14 bases between. CDR3 nucleotides: TGTGCCAGCACTCCACAGGGCAGGAGCAATCAGCCCCAGCATTTT. Translating gives CASTPQGRSNQPQHF.

The genes are TRBV5-1 and TRBJ2-3, with D tentatively TRBD2 (5 bases). The CDR3 sequence is 14 residues long. V was shortened by 4 bases and J by 6 bases, with 15 bases between the two germline ends. Germline values: CDR1 SGHRS, CDR2 YFSETQ. The CDR3 loop is CASSTDYWRDTQYF. As DNA, the CDR3 is TGCGCCAGCAGCACCGACTATTGGCGGGATACGCAGTATTTT.

The chain combines TRBV28 with TRBJ2-7, with TRBD1 matching over 11 bases. The CDR3 contains 15 residues. V dropped 6 bases and J dropped 2; count of bases not matched to a gene: 6. Germline CDR1 and CDR2: MDHEN and SYDVKM. This CDR3 is CASSQPGQGAYEQYF. CDR3 nucleotide sequence: TGTGCCAGCAGCCAACCGGGACAGGGGGCCTACGAGCAGTACTTC. Full variable domain (missing parts from reference TRBV28 and TRBJ2-7): DVKVTQSSRYLVKRTGEKVFLECVQDMDHENMFWYRQDPGLGLRLIYFSYDVKMKEKGDIPEGYSVSREKKERFSLILESASTNQTSMYLCASSQPGQGAYEQYFGPGTRLTVT.

This clone was recorded only once. The chain employs TRBV7-2 and TRBJ2-3, with a tentative D call TRBD2 (7 bases). The V gene's germline CDR1 is SGHTA and CDR2 FQGNSA. The V end lost 3 bases, the J end lost 1 base, and 17 bases lay between the germline ends. The CDR3 has 17 amino acids. The CDR3 loop is CASSFRGQGGGTDTQYF. The CDR3 DNA is TGTGCCAGCAGCTTCCGGGGGCAGGGAGGGGGCACAGATACGCAGTATTTT.

This clone was seen more than once but under ten times. The V gene is TRBV6-5, the J gene TRBJ1-4, with 7 positions matching TRBD1. Germline values: CDR1 MNHEY, CDR2 SVGAGI. Trimming took 0 bases from V and 9 from J; bases not matched to a gene: 7. This CDR3 has 15 residues. Written as DNA, the CDR3 is TGTGCCAGCAGTTACTCTACGGACAGGCCTAAAAAACTGTTTTTT. It codes for CASSYSTDRPKKLFF.

This chain uses TRBV29-1 with TRBJ2-7; TRBD1 matches 7 bases. V shed 2 bases and J 1 base; nucleotides not matched to a gene: 5. Per the germline V gene, CDR1 is SQVTM and CDR2 is ANQGSEA. The CDR3 totals 14 residues. CDR3 nucleotides: TGCAGCGTTGAAATGGCAGGGGGTTCCTACGAGCAGTACTTC. Its translation is CSVEMAGGSYEQYF.

The chain employs TRBV5-6 and TRBJ2-7, with 7 bases that match TRBD2. J lost 3 bases, V lost 4 bases, and 13 bases had no gene match. The CDR3 sequence is 16 residues long. Germline-derived CDR1 and CDR2 are SGHDT and YYEEEE. The CDR3, as DNA: TGTGCCAGCAGCCCGGGGAGGGCCGTGGCGCTCTACGAGCAGTACTTC. Translating gives CASSPGRAVALYEQYF.

The table lists this clone with a count of one. The chain's CDR3 is CASSSRQGASEQYF. CDR3 nucleotides: TGTGCCAGCAGTTCCCGGCAGGGGGCAAGCGAGCAGTACTTC. This sequence joins TRBV27 and TRBJ2-7; 8 nucleotides line up with TRBD1. The junction had 8 bases not matched to a gene; V was cut back by 4 bases and J by 6 bases. CDR3 length: 14 residues. Germline-derived CDR1 and CDR2 are MNHEY and SMNVEV (reference sequence).

V and J are TRBV7-6 and TRBJ2-5; D ambiguous. The V end was cut by 2 bases, the J end by 5 bases, with 6 bases between. CDR3 length: 12 amino acids. The germline V gene has CDR1 SGHVS and CDR2 FNYEAQ. The CDR3 DNA sequence: TGTGCCAGCAGCTTAACATTGGAGACCCAGTACTTC. Its translation: CASSLTLETQYF.

The V and J genes are TRBV7-9 and TRBJ2-1, with D perhaps matching TRBD1 (6 bases). The CDR3 contains 16 residues. Germline values: CDR1 SEHNR, CDR2 FQNEAQ (reference sequence). Between the trimmed V and J ends, which lost 6 bases and 2 bases, there was a span of 17 bases. The CDR3 loop is CASSPPTQGPYNEQFF. The CDR3 DNA sequence: TGTGCCAGCAGTCCCCCCACTCAGGGGCCCTACAATGAGCAGTTCTTC.

A word on this clone: Other DNA sequences in the sample encode the same CDR3. The V gene is TRBV29-1, the J gene TRBJ2-1, with TRBD2 matching over 11 bases. V was clipped by 6 bases and J by 11 bases; unmatched bases: 3. Germline CDR1 reads SQVTM; CDR2 reads ANQGSEA. This CDR3 has 11 amino acids. The CDR3 DNA follows: TGCAGCGTGCCGACTAGCGGGAAGCAGTTCTTC. Translation gives CSVPTSGKQFF.

The DNA of the CDR3 is TGTGCCAGCAGTTACTCCGAAGAGACCCAGTACTTC. Translating it yields CASSYSEETQYF. V gene TRBV6-5 combines with J gene TRBJ2-5; no clear D. V was pared by 0 bases and J by 3 bases, with 2 bases between. CDR1 is MNHEY, CDR2 SVGAGI, per germline. The CDR3 sequence is 12 residues long.

CDR3 protein: CASSYGRTRNTEAFF. In nucleotides, the CDR3 is TGTGCCAGCAGTTACGGTCGGACACGGAACACTGAAGCTTTCTTT. The V call is TRBV6-5, the J call TRBJ1-1, with D possibly TRBD1 on 5 matching bases. There are 15 residues in the CDR3. The V end was cut by 2 bases, the J end by 1 base, with 11 bases between. Germline V gives CDR1 MNHEY, CDR2 SVGAGI.

The chain joins TRBV30 to TRBJ1-5; no reliable D call. CDR1 and CDR2 (germline): GTSNPN, SVGIG (reference sequence). The CDR3 runs to 15 residues. Trimming took off 0 bases at V and 0 bases at J, with 9 bases between the two ends. The CDR3 is CAWSVGGYSNQPQHF. CDR3 coding DNA: TGTGCCTGGAGTGTCGGCGGTTATAGCAATCAGCCCCAGCATTTT.

This chain uses TRBV5-1 with TRBJ2-5; D possibly corresponds to TRBD2 (5 bases). Between the trimmed V and J ends, which lost 0 bases and 0 bases, there was a span of 9 bases. Germline V lookup: CDR1 SGHRS, CDR2 YFSETQ. This CDR3 contains 15 residues. The CDR3 here is CASSLGWENQETQYF. Here the CDR3 DNA reads TGCGCCAGCAGCTTGGGGTGGGAGAACCAAGAGACCCAGTACTTC.

Of note for this clone: At the DNA level, this CDR3 is encoded by other sequences in the same sample as well. This sequence joins TRBV9 and TRBJ2-3; D is undetermined. Trimming cost V 4 bases and J 0 bases, with 3 bases left between them. This CDR3 has 12 residues. Germline CDR1 reads SGDLS; CDR2 reads YYNGEE. CDR3 loop: CASSPSTDTQYF. In DNA form, the CDR3 reads TGTGCCAGCAGCCCTAGCACAGATACGCAGTATTTT.

CDR3 residues: CASSYSITGGEQYF. The CDR3 DNA follows: TGTGCCAGCAGTTACTCCATTACGGGGGGCGAGCAGTACTTC. The chain uses TRBV6-6 and TRBJ2-7; 7 bases match TRBD2. The CDR3 contains 14 residues. J lost 6 bases, V lost 0 bases, and 5 bases had no gene match. The germline V gene encodes CDR1 MNHNY and CDR2 SVGAGI (reference sequence).

The J gene is TRBJ2-2, the V gene TRBV7-8; the match to TRBD2 covers 12 bases. The J segment lost 0 bases and the V segment lost 3 bases, leaving 17 bases of the junction unmatched. Germline CDR1 reads SGHVS; CDR2 reads FQNEAQ. The CDR3 consists of 22 residues. The CDR3, as DNA: TGTGCCAGCAGCTTCGTTAAGGAGCCGGCTAGCGGGAGGGATTCGAACACCGGGGAGCTGTTTTTT. Encoded protein: CASSFVKEPASGRDSNTGELFF.

This rearrangement joins TRBV21-1 to TRBJ2-7; the table's D call TRBD1 went unverified against the DNA. TRBV21-1 has pseudogene status. The CDR3 consists of 18 residues. In DNA form, the CDR3 reads TGTGCCAGCAGCAGCGACCCCCCCGGACAGGAAAATACCTACGAGCAGTACTTC. Translation: CASSSDPPGQENTYEQYF.

Only a few counts were recorded for this clone. The rearrangement uses TRBV29-1 and TRBJ2-5, with TRBD2 as a possible D gene (5 bases). This CDR3 comprises 14 residues. The germline V gene encodes CDR1 SQVTM and CDR2 ANQGSEA. Trimming cost V 6 bases and J 2 bases, with 16 bases left between them. The CDR3 here is CSVGLVGGQETQYF. In nucleotides, the CDR3 is TGCAGCGTGGGCCTAGTCGGAGGTCAAGAGACCCAGTACTTC.

The chain is built from TRBV5-1 and TRBJ2-2, with TRBD2 identical over 11 bases. J gave up 0 bases and V 5 bases, and 9 bases lay outside the gene matches. The germline V gene encodes CDR1 SGHRS and CDR2 YFSETQ. The CDR3 runs to 18 residues. The CDR3 region is CASSSGTSGFANTGELFF. The CDR3, as DNA: TGCGCCAGCAGTTCCGGGACTAGCGGATTCGCGAACACCGGGGAGCTGTTTTTT.

The chain is built from TRBV5-1 and TRBJ1-3, with D perhaps TRBD1 (5 bases). V gave up 4 bases and J gave up 1 base, with 15 bases separating them. CDR3 size: 16 residues. CDR1 is SGHRS and CDR2 is YFSETQ in the germline V gene. CDR3 DNA: TGCGCCAGCAGCCGAACTCAAAGGGGATCTGGAAACACCATATATTTT. It yields the protein CASSRTQRGSGNTIYF.

This sequence joins TRBV5-4 and TRBJ1-2; D may be TRBD1 (6 bases). Per the germline V gene, CDR1 is SGHNT and CDR2 is YYREEE (reference sequence). CDR3 length: 15 amino acids. V was pared by 4 bases and J by 5 bases, with 18 bases between. CDR3 nucleotide sequence: TGTGCCAGCAGCCAGGACAGTCGCAAGGGGTATGGCTACACCTTC. Translated, it gives CASSQDSRKGYGYTF.

This chain connects TRBV5-6 to TRBJ2-5; weak D call: TRBD2 (6 bases). V was clipped by 5 bases and J by 11 bases, with 16 bases between them. From germline, CDR1 is SGHDT and CDR2 YYEEEE. The CDR3 runs 12 residues. DNA of the CDR3: TGTGCCAGCAGTCCGGAGGGTCGGGAGCAGTACTTC. Translating gives CASSPEGREQYF.